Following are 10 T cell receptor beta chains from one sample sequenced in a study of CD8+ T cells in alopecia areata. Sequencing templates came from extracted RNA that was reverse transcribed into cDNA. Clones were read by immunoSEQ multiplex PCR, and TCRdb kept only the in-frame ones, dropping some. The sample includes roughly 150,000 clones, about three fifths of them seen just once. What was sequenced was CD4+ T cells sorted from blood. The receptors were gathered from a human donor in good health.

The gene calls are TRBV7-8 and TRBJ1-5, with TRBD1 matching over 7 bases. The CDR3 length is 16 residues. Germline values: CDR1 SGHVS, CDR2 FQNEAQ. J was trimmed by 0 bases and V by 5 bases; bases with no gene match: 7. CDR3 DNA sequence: TGTGCCAGCAGCAGCCGGGACAGCATTAGCAATCAGCCCCAGCATTTT. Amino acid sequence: CASSSRDSISNQPQHF.

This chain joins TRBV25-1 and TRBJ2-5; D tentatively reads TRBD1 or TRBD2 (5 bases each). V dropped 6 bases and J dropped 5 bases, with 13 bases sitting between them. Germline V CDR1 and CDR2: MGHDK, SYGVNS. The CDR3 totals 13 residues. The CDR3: CASSGTNIETQYF. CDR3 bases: TGTGCCAGCAGCGGGACCAATATCGAGACCCAGTACTTC. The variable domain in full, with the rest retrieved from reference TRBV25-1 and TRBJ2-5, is EADIYQTPRYLVIGTGKKITLECSQTMGHDKMYWYQQDPGMELHLIHYSYGVNSTEKGDLSSESTVSRIRTEHFPLTLESARPSHTSQYLCASSGTNIETQYFGPGTRLLVL.

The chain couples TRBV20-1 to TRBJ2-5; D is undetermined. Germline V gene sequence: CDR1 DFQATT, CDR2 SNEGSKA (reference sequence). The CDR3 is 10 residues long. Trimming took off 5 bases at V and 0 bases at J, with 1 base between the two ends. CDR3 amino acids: CSAHQETQYF. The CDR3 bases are TGCAGTGCTCACCAAGAGACCCAGTACTTC.

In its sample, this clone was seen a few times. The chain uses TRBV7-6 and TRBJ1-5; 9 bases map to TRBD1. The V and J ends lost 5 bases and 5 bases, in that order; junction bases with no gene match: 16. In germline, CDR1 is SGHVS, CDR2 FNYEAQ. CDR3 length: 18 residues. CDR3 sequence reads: CASSLLPGQGMVDQPQHF. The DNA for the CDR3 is TGTGCCAGCAGCCTGCTACCGGGACAGGGAATGGTTGATCAGCCCCAGCATTTT. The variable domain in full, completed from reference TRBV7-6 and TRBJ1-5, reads GAGVSQSPRYKVTKRGQDVALRCDPISGHVSLYWYRQALGQGPEFLTYFNYEAQQDKSGLPNDRFSAERPEGSISTLTIQRTEQRDSAMYRCASSLLPGQGMVDQPQHFGDGTRLSIL.

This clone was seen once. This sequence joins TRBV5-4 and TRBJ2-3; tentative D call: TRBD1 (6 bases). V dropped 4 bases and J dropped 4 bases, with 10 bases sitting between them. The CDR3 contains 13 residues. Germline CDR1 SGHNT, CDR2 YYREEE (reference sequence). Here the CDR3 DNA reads TGTGCCAGCAGCACGGACAGAGCAGATACGCAGTATTTT. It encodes CASSTDRADTQYF.

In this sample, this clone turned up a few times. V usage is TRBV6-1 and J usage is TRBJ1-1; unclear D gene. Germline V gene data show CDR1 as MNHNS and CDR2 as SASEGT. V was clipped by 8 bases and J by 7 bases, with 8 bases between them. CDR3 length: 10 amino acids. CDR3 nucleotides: TGTGCCAGCGGAGGATTTGAAGCTTTCTTT. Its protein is CASGGFEAFF.

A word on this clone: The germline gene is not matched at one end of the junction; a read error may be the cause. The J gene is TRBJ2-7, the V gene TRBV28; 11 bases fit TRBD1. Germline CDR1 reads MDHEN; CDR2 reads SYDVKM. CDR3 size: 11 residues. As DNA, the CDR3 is TGTGCCAGCAAAGGACAGGGGGCTGAATGGTTC. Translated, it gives CASKGQGAEWF.

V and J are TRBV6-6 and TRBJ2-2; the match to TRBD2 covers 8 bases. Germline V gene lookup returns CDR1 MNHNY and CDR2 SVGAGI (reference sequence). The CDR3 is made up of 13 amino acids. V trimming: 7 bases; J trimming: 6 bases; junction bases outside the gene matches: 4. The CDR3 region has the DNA TGTGCCAGCACCGTAGCGGGGTCCGGGGAGCTGTTTTTT. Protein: CASTVAGSGELFF.

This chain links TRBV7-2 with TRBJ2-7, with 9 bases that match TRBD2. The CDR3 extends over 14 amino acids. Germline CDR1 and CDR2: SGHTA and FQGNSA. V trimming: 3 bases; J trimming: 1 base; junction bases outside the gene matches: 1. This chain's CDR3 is CASSFSGGSYEQYF. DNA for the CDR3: TGTGCCAGCAGCTTTAGCGGGGGTTCCTACGAGCAGTACTTC.

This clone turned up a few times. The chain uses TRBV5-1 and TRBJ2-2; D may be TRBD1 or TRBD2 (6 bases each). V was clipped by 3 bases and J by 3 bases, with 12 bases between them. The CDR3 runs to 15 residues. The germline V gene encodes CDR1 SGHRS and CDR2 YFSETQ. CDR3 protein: CASSSRRGDTGELFF. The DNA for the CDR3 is TGCGCCAGCAGCTCCCGAAGGGGGGACACCGGGGAGCTGTTTTTT.